This T cell receptor (beta chain) was captured by sequencing in a study of blood T cell repertoires in COVID-19. Study as a whole: Acute and convalescent COVID-19 samples came from the United States, Italy and Spain.

The CDR3 runs 13 residues. Germline CDR1 and CDR2: LNHDA and SQIVND (reference sequence). V gave up 5 bases and J gave up 0 bases, with 7 bases separating them. In the authors' methods: Reference gene primer amplification gave estimated nucleated cell counts. Data came from immunoSEQ multiplex PCR; TCRdb stores just in-frame clones and leaves some out. D and trimming were read from the DNA, whereas the V and J calls and clone size are those reported in that table. The sample has some 49,000 clones; around four fifths are singletons. The rearrangement joins TRBV19 to TRBJ2-5; perhaps TRBD1 as D (6 bases). This clonotype originated in a woman aged 55 to 70 with acute or convalescent COVID-19. Input material: peripheral blood. Written as DNA, the CDR3 is TGTGCCAGTAGTGGACAGTACCAAGAGACCCAGTACTTC. The encoded protein is CASSGQYQETQYF.